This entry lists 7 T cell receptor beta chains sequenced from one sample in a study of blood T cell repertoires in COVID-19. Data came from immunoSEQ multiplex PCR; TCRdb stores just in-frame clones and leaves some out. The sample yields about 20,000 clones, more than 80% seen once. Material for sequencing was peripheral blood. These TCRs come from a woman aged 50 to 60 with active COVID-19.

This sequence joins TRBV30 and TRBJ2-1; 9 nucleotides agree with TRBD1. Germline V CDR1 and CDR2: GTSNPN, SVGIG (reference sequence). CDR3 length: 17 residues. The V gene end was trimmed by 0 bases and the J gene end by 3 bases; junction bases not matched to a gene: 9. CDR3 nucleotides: TGTGCCTGGAGTGTACTGAACAGGGGGCAAGGCTACAATGAGCAGTTCTTC. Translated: CAWSVLNRGQGYNEQFF.

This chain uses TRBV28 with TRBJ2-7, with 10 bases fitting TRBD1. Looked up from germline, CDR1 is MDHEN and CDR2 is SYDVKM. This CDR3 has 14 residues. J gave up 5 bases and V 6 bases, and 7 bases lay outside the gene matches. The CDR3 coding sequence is TGTGCCAGCAGGGGACAGGGGTATTGGGACGAGCAGTACTTC. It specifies CASRGQGYWDEQYF.

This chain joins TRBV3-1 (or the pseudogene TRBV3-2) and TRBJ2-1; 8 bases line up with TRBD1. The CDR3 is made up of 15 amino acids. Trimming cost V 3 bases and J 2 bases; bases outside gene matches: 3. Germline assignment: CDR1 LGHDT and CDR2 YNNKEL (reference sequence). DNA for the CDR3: TGTGCCAGCAGCCAGCAGGGGGCCGCCTACAATGAGCAGTTCTTC. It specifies CASSQQGAAYNEQFF.

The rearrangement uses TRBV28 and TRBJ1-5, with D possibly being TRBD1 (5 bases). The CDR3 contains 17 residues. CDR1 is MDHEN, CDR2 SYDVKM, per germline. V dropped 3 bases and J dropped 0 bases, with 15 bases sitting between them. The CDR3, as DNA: TGTGCCAGCAGTTTTCGACAGAGTTCATATAGCAATCAGCCCCAGCATTTT. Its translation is CASSFRQSSYSNQPQHF.

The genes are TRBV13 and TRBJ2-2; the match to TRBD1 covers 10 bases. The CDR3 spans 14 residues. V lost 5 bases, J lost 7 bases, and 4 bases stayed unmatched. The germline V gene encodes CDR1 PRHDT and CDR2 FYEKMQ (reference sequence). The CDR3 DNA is TGTGCCAGCAGCCGGGACAGGGGAGTCGGGGAGCTGTTTTTT. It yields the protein CASSRDRGVGELFF.

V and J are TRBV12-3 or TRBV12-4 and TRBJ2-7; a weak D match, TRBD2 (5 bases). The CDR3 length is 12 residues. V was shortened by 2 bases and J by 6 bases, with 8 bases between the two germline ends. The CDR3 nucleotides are TGTGCCAGCAGTTTATTGGGAGCCGAGCAGTACTTC. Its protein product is CASSLLGAEQYF.

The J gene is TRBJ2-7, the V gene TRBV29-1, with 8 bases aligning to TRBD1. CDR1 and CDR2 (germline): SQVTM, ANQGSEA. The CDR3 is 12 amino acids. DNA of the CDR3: TGCAGTGCCGGGGACAGGATCTACGAGCAGTACTTC. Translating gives CSAGDRIYEQYF.